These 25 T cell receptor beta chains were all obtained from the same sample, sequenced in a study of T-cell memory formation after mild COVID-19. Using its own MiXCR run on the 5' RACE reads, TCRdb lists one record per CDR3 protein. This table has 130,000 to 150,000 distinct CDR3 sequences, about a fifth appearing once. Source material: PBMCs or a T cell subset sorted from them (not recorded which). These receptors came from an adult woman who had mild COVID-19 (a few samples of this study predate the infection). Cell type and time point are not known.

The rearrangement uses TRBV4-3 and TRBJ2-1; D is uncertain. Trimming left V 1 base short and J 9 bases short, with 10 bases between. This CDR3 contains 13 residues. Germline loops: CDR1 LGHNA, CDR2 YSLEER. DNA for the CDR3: TGCGCCAGCAGCCAAGTAGCAAGTAGTGAGCAGTTCTTC. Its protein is CASSQVASSEQFF.

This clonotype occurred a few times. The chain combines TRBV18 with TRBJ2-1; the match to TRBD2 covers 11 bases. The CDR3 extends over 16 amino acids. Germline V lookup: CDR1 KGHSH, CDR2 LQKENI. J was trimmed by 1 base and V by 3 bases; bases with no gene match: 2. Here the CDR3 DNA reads TGTGCCAGCTCACCCGGGACTAGCGGATCCTACAATGAGCAGTTCTTC. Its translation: CASSPGTSGSYNEQFF.

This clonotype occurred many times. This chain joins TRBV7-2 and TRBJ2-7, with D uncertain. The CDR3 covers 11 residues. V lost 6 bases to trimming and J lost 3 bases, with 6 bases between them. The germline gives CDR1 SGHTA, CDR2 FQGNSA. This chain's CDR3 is CASSLYYEQYF. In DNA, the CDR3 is TGTGCCAGCAGTCTTTACTACGAGCAGTACTTC. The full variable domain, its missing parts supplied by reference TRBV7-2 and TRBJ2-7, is GAGVSQSPSNKVTEKGKDVELRCDPISGHTALYWYRQSLGQGLEFLIYFQGNSAPDKSGLPSDRFSAERTGGSVSTLTIQRTQQEDSAVYLCASSLYYEQYFGPGTRLTVT.

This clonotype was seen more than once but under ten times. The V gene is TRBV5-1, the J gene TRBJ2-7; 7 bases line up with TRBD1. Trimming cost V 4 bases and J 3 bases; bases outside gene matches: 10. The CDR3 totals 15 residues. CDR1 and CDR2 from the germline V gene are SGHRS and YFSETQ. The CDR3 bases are TGCGCCAGCAGCCTGATCGACAGGGAAGGCTACGAGCAGTACTTC. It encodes CASSLIDREGYEQYF.

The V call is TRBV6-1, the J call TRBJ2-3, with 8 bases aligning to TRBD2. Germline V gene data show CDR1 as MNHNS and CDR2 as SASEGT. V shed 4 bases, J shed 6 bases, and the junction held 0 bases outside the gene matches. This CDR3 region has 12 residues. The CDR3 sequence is CASSGGGDTQYF. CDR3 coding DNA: TGTGCCAGCAGTGGCGGGGGGGATACGCAGTATTTT.

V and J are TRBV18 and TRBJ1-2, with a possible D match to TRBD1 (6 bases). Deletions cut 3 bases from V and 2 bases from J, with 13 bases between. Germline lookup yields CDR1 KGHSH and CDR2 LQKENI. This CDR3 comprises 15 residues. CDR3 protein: CASSPTDSSNYGYTF. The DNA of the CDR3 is TGTGCCAGCTCACCGACGGACAGTTCAAACTATGGCTACACCTTC. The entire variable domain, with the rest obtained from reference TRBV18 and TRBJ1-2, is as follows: NAGVMQNPRHLVRRRGQEARLRCSPMKGHSHVYWYRQLPEEGLKFMVYLQKENIIDESGMPKERFSAEFPKEGPSILRIQQVVRGDSAAYFCASSPTDSSNYGYTFGSGTRLTVV.

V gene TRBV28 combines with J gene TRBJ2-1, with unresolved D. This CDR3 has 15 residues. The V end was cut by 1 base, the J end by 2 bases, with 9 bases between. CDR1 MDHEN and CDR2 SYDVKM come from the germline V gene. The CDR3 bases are TGTGCCAGCAGTTTATTTGCAGGAACCTACAATGAGCAGTTCTTC. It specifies CASSLFAGTYNEQFF.

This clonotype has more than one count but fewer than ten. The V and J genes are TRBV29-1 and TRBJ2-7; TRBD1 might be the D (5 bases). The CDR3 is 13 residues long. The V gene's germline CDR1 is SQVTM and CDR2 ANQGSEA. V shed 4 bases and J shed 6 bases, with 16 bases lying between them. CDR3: CSVGGRNEREQYF. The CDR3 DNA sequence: TGCAGCGTTGGGGGCCGGAACGAACGCGAGCAGTACTTC.

The CDR3 nucleotides read TGTGCCACCAGCACCCCGGTAGCCCAGGGGTCCACTCAGCCCCAGCATTTT. It yields the protein CATSTPVAQGSTQPQHF. This rearrangement joins TRBV15 to TRBJ1-5; D may be TRBD1 (6 bases). V lost 4 bases and J 6 bases, leaving 22 bases between the germline ends. The CDR3 spans 17 residues. Germline V gene lookup returns CDR1 LNHNV and CDR2 YYDKDF (reference sequence). The full variable domain, completed using reference TRBV15 and TRBJ1-5, is DAMVIQNPRYQVTQFGKPVTLSCSQTLNHNVMYWYQQKSSQAPKLLFHYYDKDFNNEADTPDNFQSRRPNTSFCFLDIRSPGLGDTAMYLCATSTPVAQGSTQPQHFGDGTRLSIL.

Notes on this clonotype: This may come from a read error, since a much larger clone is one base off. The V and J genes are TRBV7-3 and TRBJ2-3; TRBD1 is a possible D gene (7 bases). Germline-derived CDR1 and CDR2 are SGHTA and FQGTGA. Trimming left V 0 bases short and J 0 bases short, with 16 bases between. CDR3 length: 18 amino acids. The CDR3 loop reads CASSLTTGGGGSTDTQYF. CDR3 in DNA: TGTGCCAGCAGCTTAACGACAGGAGGGGGCGGTAGCACAGATACGCAGTATTTT.

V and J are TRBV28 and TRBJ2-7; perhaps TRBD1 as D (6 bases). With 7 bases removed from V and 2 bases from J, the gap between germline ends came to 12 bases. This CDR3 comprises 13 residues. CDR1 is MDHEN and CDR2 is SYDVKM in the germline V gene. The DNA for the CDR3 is TGTGCCAGCATCTCGACAGGTACCTACGAGCAGTACTTC. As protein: CASISTGTYEQYF. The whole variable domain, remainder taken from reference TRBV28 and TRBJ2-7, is DVKVTQSSRYLVKRTGEKVFLECVQDMDHENMFWYRQDPGLGLRLIYFSYDVKMKEKGDIPEGYSVSREKKERFSLILESASTNQTSMYLCASISTGTYEQYFGPGTRLTVT.

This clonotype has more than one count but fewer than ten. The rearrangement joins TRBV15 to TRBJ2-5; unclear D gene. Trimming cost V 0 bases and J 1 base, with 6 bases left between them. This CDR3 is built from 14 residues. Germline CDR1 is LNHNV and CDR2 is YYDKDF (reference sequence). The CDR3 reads CATSRDQGQETQYF. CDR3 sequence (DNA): TGTGCCACCAGCAGAGATCAAGGCCAAGAGACCCAGTACTTC.

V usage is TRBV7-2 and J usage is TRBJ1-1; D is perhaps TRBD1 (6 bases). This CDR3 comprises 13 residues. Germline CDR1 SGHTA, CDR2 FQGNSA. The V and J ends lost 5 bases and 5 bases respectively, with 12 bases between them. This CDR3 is CASSRGAPTEAFF. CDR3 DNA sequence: TGTGCCAGCAGCCGGGGGGCGCCGACTGAAGCTTTCTTT. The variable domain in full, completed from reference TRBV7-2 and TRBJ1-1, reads GAGVSQSPSNKVTEKGKDVELRCDPISGHTALYWYRQSLGQGLEFLIYFQGNSAPDKSGLPSDRFSAERTGGSVSTLTIQRTQQEDSAVYLCASSRGAPTEAFFGQGTRLTVV.

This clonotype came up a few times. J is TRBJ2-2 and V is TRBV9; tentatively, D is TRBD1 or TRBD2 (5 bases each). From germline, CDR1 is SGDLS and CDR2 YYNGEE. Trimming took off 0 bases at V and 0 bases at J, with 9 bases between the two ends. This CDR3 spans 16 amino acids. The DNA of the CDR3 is TGTGCCAGCAGCGTAGGGGGCGGGCCGAACACCGGGGAGCTGTTTTTT. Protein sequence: CASSVGGGPNTGELFF.

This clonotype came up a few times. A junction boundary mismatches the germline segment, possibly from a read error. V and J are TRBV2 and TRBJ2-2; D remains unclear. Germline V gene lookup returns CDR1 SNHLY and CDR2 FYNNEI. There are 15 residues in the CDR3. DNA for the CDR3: TGTGCCAGCAGCGAAGACCCTTTGAACACCGGGGAGCTGTTTTTT. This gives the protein CASSEDPLNTGELFF.

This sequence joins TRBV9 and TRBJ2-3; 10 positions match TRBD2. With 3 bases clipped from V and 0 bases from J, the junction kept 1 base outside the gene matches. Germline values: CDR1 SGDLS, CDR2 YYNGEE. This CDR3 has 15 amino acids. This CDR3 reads CASSDSGRSTDTQYF. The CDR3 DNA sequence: TGTGCCAGCAGCGATAGCGGGAGGAGCACAGATACGCAGTATTTT.

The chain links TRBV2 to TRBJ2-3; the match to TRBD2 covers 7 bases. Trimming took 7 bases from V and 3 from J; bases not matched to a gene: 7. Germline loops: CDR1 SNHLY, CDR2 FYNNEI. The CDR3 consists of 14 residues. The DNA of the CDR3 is TGTGCCAGCACGCGGGGAGGGGCAACAGATACGCAGTATTTT. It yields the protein CASTRGGATDTQYF.

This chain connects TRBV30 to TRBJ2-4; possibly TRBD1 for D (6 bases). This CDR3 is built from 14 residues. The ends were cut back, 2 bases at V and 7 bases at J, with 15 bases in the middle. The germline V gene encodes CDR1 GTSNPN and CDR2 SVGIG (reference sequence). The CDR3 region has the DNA TGTGCCTGGAGTACATGGGACACTAGGAACATTCAGTACTTC. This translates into CAWSTWDTRNIQYF.

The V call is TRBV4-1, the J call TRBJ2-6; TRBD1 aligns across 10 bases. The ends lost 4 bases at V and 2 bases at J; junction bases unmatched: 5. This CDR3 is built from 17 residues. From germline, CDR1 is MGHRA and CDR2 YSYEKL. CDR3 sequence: CASSRGTGDPGANVLTF. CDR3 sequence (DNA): TGCGCCAGCAGCCGAGGGACAGGGGACCCTGGGGCCAACGTCCTGACTTTC.

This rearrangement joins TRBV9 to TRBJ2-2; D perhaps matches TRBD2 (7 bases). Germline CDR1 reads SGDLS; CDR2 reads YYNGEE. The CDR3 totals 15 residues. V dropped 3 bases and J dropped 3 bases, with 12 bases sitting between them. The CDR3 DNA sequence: TGTGCCAGCAGCGCCCGGGGGGCCGACACCGGGGAGCTGTTTTTT. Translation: CASSARGADTGELFF.

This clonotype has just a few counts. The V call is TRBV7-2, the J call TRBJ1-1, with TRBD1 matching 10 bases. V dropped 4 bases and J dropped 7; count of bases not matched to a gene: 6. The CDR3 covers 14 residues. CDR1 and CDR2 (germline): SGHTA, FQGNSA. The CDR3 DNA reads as TGTGCCAGCAGCTCCCGACAGGGGGCGGGTGAAGCTTTCTTT. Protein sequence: CASSSRQGAGEAFF.

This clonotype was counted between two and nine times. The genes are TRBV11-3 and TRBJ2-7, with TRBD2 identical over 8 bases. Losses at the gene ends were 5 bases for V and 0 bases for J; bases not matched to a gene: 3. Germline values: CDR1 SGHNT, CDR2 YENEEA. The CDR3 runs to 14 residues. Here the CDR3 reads CASSLGGDSYEQYF. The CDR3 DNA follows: TGTGCCAGCAGCCTCGGGGGGGACTCCTACGAGCAGTACTTC.

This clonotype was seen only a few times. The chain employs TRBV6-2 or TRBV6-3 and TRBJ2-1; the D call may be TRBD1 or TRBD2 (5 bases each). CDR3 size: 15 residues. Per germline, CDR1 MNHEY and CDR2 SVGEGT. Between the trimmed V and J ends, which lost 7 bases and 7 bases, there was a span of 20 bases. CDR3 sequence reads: CASIPKTGLKNEQFF. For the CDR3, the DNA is TGTGCCAGCATCCCTAAGACGGGGCTTAAGAATGAGCAGTTCTTC.

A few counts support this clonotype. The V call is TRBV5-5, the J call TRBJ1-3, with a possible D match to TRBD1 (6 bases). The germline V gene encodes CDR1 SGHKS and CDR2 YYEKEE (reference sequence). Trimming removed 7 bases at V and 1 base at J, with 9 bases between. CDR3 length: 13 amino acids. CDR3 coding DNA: TGTGCCAGCCACAGGGAGTCTGGAAACACCATATATTTT. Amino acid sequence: CASHRESGNTIYF.

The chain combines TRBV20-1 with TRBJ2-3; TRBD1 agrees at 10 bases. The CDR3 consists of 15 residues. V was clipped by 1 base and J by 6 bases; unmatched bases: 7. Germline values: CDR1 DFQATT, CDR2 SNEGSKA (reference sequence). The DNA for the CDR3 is TGCAGTGCTAGAGCCGAAGGGACAGGGGTGGATACGCAGTATTTT. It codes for CSARAEGTGVDTQYF.